These 29 T cell receptor beta chains share one sample of origin, sequenced in a study of blood T cells in healthy people across ages. Through a sample-barcoded 5' primer and a J-beta primer mix, a second PCR was run for roughly 6 to 12 cycles. A single record per CDR3 protein comes from TCRdb applying MiXCR to the 5' RACE reads. Of approximately 800,000 distinct CDR3 sequences listed, over 45% are singletons. Material for sequencing was blood. The receptor set was obtained from a man aged 25-45 years in good health.

This clonotype came up a few times. The chain couples TRBV7-9 to TRBJ2-5; 7 positions match TRBD2. V was clipped by 4 bases and J by 13 bases; unmatched bases: 12. Germline CDR1 SEHNR, CDR2 FQNEAQ (reference sequence). There are 13 residues in the CDR3. The chain's CDR3 is CASSSSTAREGYF. For the CDR3, the DNA is TGTGCCAGCAGCTCGAGTACTGCTAGGGAGGGGTACTTC.

The rearrangement links TRBV28 to TRBJ2-5; the match to TRBD1 covers 7 bases. From germline, CDR1 is MDHEN and CDR2 SYDVKM. CDR3 size: 14 residues. The trim removed 5 bases at V and 5 bases at J, leaving 8 bases unmatched. DNA for the CDR3: TGTGCCAGCAGTGCTGGGACAGTTCGGGAGACCCAGTACTTC. It translates to CASSAGTVRETQYF. Complete variable domain (other parts from reference TRBV28 and TRBJ2-5): DVKVTQSSRYLVKRTGEKVFLECVQDMDHENMFWYRQDPGLGLRLIYFSYDVKMKEKGDIPEGYSVSREKKERFSLILESASTNQTSMYLCASSAGTVRETQYFGPGTRLLVL.

The chain combines TRBV6-5 with TRBJ1-1, with D unresolved. CDR1 is MNHEY and CDR2 is SVGAGI in the germline V gene. V was trimmed by 5 bases and J by 1 base, leaving 14 bases between them. The length of the CDR3 is 15 residues. CDR3 in amino acids: CASSLRGLGNTEAFF. CDR3 bases: TGTGCCAGCAGTCTCAGAGGCCTTGGGAACACTGAAGCTTTCTTT.

V is TRBV3-1 and J is TRBJ2-3; D ambiguous. The CDR3 is made up of 14 amino acids. V shed 6 bases and J shed 4 bases, with 14 bases lying between them. Germline CDR1 and CDR2: LGHDT and YNNKEL (reference sequence). The CDR3 is CASSGRSWADTQYF. In DNA, the CDR3 is TGTGCCAGCAGTGGGCGGAGTTGGGCAGATACGCAGTATTTT.

The genes are TRBV15 and TRBJ1-2; maybe TRBD1 (6 bases). The V gene lost 9 bases and the J gene lost 6 bases, with 14 bases spanning the gap. The CDR3 runs to 12 residues. CDR1 and CDR2 (germline): LNHNV, YYDKDF (reference sequence). In nucleotides, the CDR3 is TGTGCCACACAAACAGGGTACGATGGCTACACCTTC. Translating it yields CATQTGYDGYTF.

The count of this clonotype is one. The chain uses TRBV20-1 and TRBJ1-4; D unclear. The CDR3 totals 12 residues. Germline assignment: CDR1 DFQATT and CDR2 SNEGSKA (reference sequence). The V end was cut by 5 bases, the J end by 5 bases, with 9 bases between. CDR3 sequence (DNA): TGCAGTGCTCGCCTCAGCAATGAAAAACTGTTTTTT. Its translation is CSARLSNEKLFF.

This chain joins TRBV12-3 or TRBV12-4 and TRBJ1-2, with unresolved D. The CDR3 is 13 residues long. Deletions cut 0 bases from V and 8 bases from J, with 10 bases between. CDR3 loop: CASSLAQEGGYTF. CDR3 sequence (DNA): TGTGCCAGCAGTTTAGCGCAGGAGGGCGGCTACACCTTC.

The sample holds many counts of this clonotype. V and J are TRBV7-2 and TRBJ2-7; D not certain. Germline CDR1 is SGHTA and CDR2 is FQGNSA. CDR3 length: 12 amino acids. The V end lost 9 bases, the J end lost 1 base, and 10 bases lay between the germline ends. The CDR3 nucleotides read TGTGCCAGTAGTTCCCCATCCTACGAGCAGTACTTC. It translates to CASSSPSYEQYF.

DNA for the CDR3: TGTGCCAGCAGTTTATCCGGGACAGGAGGATGGATTCAGTACTTC. Amino acid sequence: CASSLSGTGGWIQYF. This sequence joins TRBV28 and TRBJ2-4, with TRBD1 identical over 8 bases. CDR3 length: 15 amino acids. Germline V gene data show CDR1 as MDHEN and CDR2 as SYDVKM. Trimming at V came to 1 base and at J to 10 bases, leaving 9 bases not matched to a gene.

About this clonotype: One end of the junction fails to match germline, which may point to a read error. J is TRBJ2-7 and V is TRBV20-1; a weak D match, TRBD2 (6 bases). Germline CDR1 is DFQATT and CDR2 is SNEGSKA (reference sequence). CDR3 size: 14 residues. The CDR3 nucleotides are TGCAGTGCTAGTTCGAGTGGGGACTCCTGCGAGCAGTACTTC. This gives the protein CSASSSGDSCEQYF.

The chain couples TRBV27 to TRBJ2-7, with D possibly being TRBD2 (6 bases). The V end lost 0 bases, the J end lost 2 bases, and 14 bases lay between the germline ends. The CDR3 runs to 16 residues. The germline CDR1 and CDR2 sequences are MNHEY and SMNVEV (reference sequence). The CDR3 DNA reads TGTGCCAGCAGTTTATCGGAGGGTACCGAAACCTACGAGCAGTACTTC. This sequence encodes CASSLSEGTETYEQYF.

The chain combines TRBV2 with TRBJ1-4; no reliable D call. The CDR3 extends over 15 amino acids. V shed 7 bases and J shed 2 bases, with 14 bases lying between them. Germline values: CDR1 SNHLY, CDR2 FYNNEI. The CDR3 sequence is CASNAPSRTNEKLFF. The CDR3 nucleotides read TGTGCCAGCAATGCCCCGAGTCGCACTAATGAAAAACTGTTTTTT.

This chain connects TRBV2 to TRBJ2-7, with 8 bases identical to TRBD1. This CDR3 is built from 15 residues. CDR1 is SNHLY, CDR2 FYNNEI, per germline. Losses at the gene ends were 2 bases for V and 0 bases for J; bases not matched to a gene: 3. The DNA for the CDR3 is TGTGCCAGCAGTGAATTGGGACAGGCCTCCTACGAGCAGTACTTC. It encodes CASSELGQASYEQYF.

This clonotype came up a few times. This chain uses TRBV20-1 with TRBJ2-1; unclear D gene. The CDR3 sequence is 11 residues long. The germline V and J ends were trimmed by 0 bases and 12 bases, with 9 bases remaining between them. The germline CDR1 and CDR2 sequences are DFQATT and SNEGSKA (reference sequence). CDR3 coding DNA: TGCAGTGCTAGAGATGAGTGGGGGCAGTTCTTC. This encodes CSARDEWGQFF.

The V and J genes are TRBV7-2 and TRBJ2-7, with D perhaps being TRBD1 or TRBD2 (5 bases each). Germline lookup yields CDR1 SGHTA and CDR2 FQGNSA. V lost 4 bases and J 0 bases, leaving 13 bases between the germline ends. CDR3 length: 15 residues. CDR3 loop: CASSSNPGSSYEQYF. The CDR3 DNA sequence: TGTGCCAGCAGCTCCAACCCAGGGAGCTCCTACGAGCAGTACTTC. Full variable domain (missing parts from reference TRBV7-2 and TRBJ2-7): GAGVSQSPSNKVTEKGKDVELRCDPISGHTALYWYRQSLGQGLEFLIYFQGNSAPDKSGLPSDRFSAERTGGSVSTLTIQRTQQEDSAVYLCASSSNPGSSYEQYFGPGTRLTVT.

The J gene is TRBJ2-1, the V gene TRBV10-3, with TRBD2 matching 9 bases. The trim removed 7 bases at V and 4 bases at J, leaving 14 bases unmatched. The CDR3 consists of 17 residues. Per germline, CDR1 ENHRY and CDR2 SYGVKD. CDR3 sequence reads: CAIKASLILAGYNEQFF. The CDR3 DNA follows: TGTGCCATCAAAGCCTCCCTTATCCTAGCGGGGTACAATGAGCAGTTCTTC.

The gene calls are TRBV29-1 and TRBJ2-1, with 13 nucleotides matching TRBD2. The J call may be in error: the DNA end matches TRBJ2-7 better. Per the germline V gene, CDR1 is SQVTM and CDR2 is ANQGSEA. This CDR3 has 15 amino acids. CDR3 in amino acids: CSVSGTSGKSYEQYF. CDR3 bases: TGCAGCGTGTCCGGGACTAGCGGGAAATCCTACGAGCAGTACTTC.

The CDR3 coding sequence is TGTGCTAGTGGTTTGGGCGGATACATCGGCTACGAGCAGTACTTC. Translation: CASGLGGYIGYEQYF. The chain uses TRBV12-5 and TRBJ2-7; D not resolved. Germline CDR1 is LGHNT and CDR2 is FRNRAP. Trimming removed 1 base at V and 3 bases at J, with 13 bases between. The CDR3 consists of 15 residues.

The V call is TRBV6-6, the J call TRBJ1-2; possibly TRBD1 for D (5 bases). With 6 bases removed from V and 5 bases from J, the gap between germline ends came to 19 bases. CDR1 and CDR2 from the germline V gene are MNHNY and SVGAGI (reference sequence). The CDR3 has 15 amino acids. The CDR3 nucleotides read TGTGCCAGCAGCCCAATCCCGACAGAAGGGTATGGCTACACCTTC. This encodes CASSPIPTEGYGYTF.

This chain connects TRBV30 to TRBJ2-1, with a weak D call TRBD2 (5 bases). V was shortened by 5 bases and J by 0 bases, with 14 bases between the two germline ends. Germline CDR1 GTSNPN, CDR2 SVGIG (reference sequence). The CDR3 length is 15 residues. The CDR3 nucleotides read TGTGCCTGGGGCGAGGGATTAGGCTCCTACAATGAGCAGTTCTTC. Translating it yields CAWGEGLGSYNEQFF.

Concerning this clonotype: Being one base from a much bigger clone, this may be a read error. The chain couples TRBV7-9 to TRBJ2-6; 7 nucleotides agree with TRBD1. From germline, CDR1 is SEHNR and CDR2 FQNEAQ (reference sequence). The CDR3 is 14 residues long. CDR3 in amino acids: CASRQGTGANVPTF. CDR3 DNA: TGTGCCAGCAGACAGGGGACCGGGGCCAACGTCCCGACTTTC.

The genes are TRBV7-9 and TRBJ1-1; no clear D gene. V dropped 7 bases and J dropped 9 bases, with 12 bases sitting between them. This CDR3 comprises 11 residues. CDR1 and CDR2 (germline): SEHNR, FQNEAQ (reference sequence). Here the CDR3 reads CASKIPAKAFF. CDR3 bases: TGTGCCAGCAAAATACCGGCTAAAGCTTTCTTT.

The genes are TRBV30 and TRBJ2-7, with D hard to call. The V gene's germline CDR1 is GTSNPN and CDR2 SVGIG (reference sequence). Deletions cut 2 bases from V and 0 bases from J, with 8 bases between. CDR3 length equals 13 residues. CDR3 coding DNA: TGTGCCTGGAGTAGCAGGAACTCCTACGAGCAGTACTTC. This encodes CAWSSRNSYEQYF.

The CDR3 region is CASSLSGTTANYGYTF. CDR3 coding DNA: TGTGCCAGCAGCTTATCCGGGACTACTGCTAACTATGGCTACACCTTC. The V gene is TRBV11-2, the J gene TRBJ1-2, with D maybe TRBD1 (5 bases). This CDR3 is 16 amino acids long. CDR1 and CDR2 (germline): SGHAT, FQNNGV. Trimming removed 2 bases from V and 0 bases from J, with 13 bases in between.

This chain connects TRBV20-1 to TRBJ2-6; possible D gene TRBD2, 5 bases. CDR1 and CDR2 (germline): DFQATT, SNEGSKA (reference sequence). The CDR3 extends over 17 amino acids. The V and J ends lost 2 bases and 2 bases respectively, with 16 bases between them. The CDR3 reads CSARRESRDTGANVLTF. In DNA form, the CDR3 reads TGCAGTGCTAGACGGGAATCTCGGGATACTGGGGCCAACGTCCTGACTTTC.

The chain is built from TRBV6-5 and TRBJ2-3, with a weak D call TRBD2 (6 bases). Trimming took 0 bases from V and 7 from J, leaving 14 bases between them. The germline V gene encodes CDR1 MNHEY and CDR2 SVGAGI. The CDR3 is made up of 15 amino acids. The CDR3: CASSYSYLGDYTQYF. The CDR3 coding sequence is TGTGCCAGCAGTTACTCCTATTTGGGGGACTATACGCAGTATTTT.

Remarks on this clonotype: This may be a read error: a much more frequent sequence differs by one nucleotide. The DNA of the CDR3 is TGTGCCAGCGCCACAGGGGGACGCAGCGCAGATACGCAGTATTTT. Translated, it gives CASATGGRSADTQYF. The chain joins TRBV7-9 to TRBJ2-3; TRBD1 matches 8 bases. The ends lost 8 bases at V and 4 bases at J; junction bases unmatched: 11. There are 15 residues in the CDR3. CDR1 and CDR2 (germline): SEHNR, FQNEAQ (reference sequence). The whole variable domain, filled in from reference TRBV7-9 and TRBJ2-3, reads DTGVSQNPRHKITKRGQNVTFRCDPISEHNRLYWYRQTLGQGPEFLTYFQNEAQLEKSRLLSDRFSAERPKGSFSTLEIQRTEQGDSAMYLCASATGGRSADTQYFGPGTRLTVL.

The chain is built from TRBV4-2 and TRBJ2-7; 10 bases match TRBD2. CDR1 LGHNA and CDR2 YNFKEQ come from the germline V gene. The V segment lost 1 base and the J segment 2 bases; nucleotides outside the gene matches: 8. The CDR3 covers 17 residues. The CDR3 loop reads CASSQGRTLAGAYEQYF. The CDR3 DNA reads TGTGCCAGCAGCCAAGGTAGGACTCTAGCGGGGGCCTACGAGCAGTACTTC.

The J gene is TRBJ2-5, the V gene TRBV7-2; D is unclear. The DNA end favors TRBJ2-7, so the J call may be wrong. Germline values: CDR1 SGHTA, CDR2 FQGNSA. This CDR3 is built from 14 residues. The CDR3 region has the DNA TGTGCCAGCAGTCCCCGCCCCGAGGTTTACGAGCAGTACTTC. Translating gives CASSPRPEVYEQYF.